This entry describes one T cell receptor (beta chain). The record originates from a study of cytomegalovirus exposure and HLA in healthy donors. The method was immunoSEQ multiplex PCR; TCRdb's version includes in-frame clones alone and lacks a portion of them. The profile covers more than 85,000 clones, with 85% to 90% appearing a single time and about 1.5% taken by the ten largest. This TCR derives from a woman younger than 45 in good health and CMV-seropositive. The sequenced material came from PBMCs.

The CDR3 bases are TGTGCCAGCAGTTCCCTCGGGGTTGGGACCCAGTACTTC. This codes for CASSSLGVGTQYF. The chain recombines TRBV6-5 with TRBJ2-5, with D possibly being TRBD2 (5 bases). This CDR3 is 13 amino acids long. Germline V gene lookup returns CDR1 MNHEY and CDR2 SVGAGI. The ends were cut back, 4 bases at V and 7 bases at J, with 13 bases in the middle.